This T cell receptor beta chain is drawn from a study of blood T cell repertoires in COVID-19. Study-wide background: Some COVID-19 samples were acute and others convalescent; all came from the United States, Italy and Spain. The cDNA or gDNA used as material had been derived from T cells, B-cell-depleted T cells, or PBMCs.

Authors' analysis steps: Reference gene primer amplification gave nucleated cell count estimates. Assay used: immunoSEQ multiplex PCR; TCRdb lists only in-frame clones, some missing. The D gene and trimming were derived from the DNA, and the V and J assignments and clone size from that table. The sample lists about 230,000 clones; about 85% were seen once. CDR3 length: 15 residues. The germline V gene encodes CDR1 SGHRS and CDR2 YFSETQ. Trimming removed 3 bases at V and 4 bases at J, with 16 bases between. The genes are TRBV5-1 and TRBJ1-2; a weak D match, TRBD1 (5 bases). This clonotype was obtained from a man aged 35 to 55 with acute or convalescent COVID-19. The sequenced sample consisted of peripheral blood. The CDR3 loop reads CASSYQGAALYGYTF. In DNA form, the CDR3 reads TGCGCCAGCAGCTACCAAGGGGCCGCCCTCTATGGCTACACCTTC.